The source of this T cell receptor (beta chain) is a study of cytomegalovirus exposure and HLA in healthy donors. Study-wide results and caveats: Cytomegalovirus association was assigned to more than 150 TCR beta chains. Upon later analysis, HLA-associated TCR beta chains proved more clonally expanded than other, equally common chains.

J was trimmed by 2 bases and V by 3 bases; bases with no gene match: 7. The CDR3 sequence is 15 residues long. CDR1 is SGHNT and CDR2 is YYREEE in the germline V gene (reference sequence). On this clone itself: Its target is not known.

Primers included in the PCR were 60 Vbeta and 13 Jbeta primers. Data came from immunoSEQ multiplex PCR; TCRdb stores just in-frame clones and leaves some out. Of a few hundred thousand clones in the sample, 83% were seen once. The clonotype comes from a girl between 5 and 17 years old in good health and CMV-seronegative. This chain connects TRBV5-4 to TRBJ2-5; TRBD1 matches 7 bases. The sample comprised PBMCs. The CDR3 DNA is TGTGCCAGCAGCTCGGGACAGATAATTCAAGAGACCCAGTACTTC. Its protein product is CASSSGQIIQETQYF. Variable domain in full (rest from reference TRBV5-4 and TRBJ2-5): ETGVTQSPTHLIKTRGQQVTLRCSSQSGHNTVSWYQQALGQGPQFIFQYYREEENGRGNFPPRFSGLQFPNYSSELNVNALELDDSALYLCASSSGQIIQETQYFGPGTRLLVL.